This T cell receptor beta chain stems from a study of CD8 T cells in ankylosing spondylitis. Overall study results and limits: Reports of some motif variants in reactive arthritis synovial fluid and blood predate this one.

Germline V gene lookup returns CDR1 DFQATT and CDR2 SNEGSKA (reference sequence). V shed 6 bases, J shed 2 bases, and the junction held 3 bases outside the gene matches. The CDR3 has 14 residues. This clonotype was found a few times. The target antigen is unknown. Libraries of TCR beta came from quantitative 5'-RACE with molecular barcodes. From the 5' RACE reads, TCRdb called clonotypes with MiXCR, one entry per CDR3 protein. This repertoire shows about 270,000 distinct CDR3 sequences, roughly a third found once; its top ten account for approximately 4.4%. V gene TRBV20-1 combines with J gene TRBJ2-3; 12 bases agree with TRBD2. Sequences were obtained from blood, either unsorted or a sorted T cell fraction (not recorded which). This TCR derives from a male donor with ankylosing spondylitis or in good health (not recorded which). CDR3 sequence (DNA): TGCAGTGCACTAGCGGGGGGACCCACAGATACGCAGTATTTT. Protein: CSALAGGPTDTQYF.